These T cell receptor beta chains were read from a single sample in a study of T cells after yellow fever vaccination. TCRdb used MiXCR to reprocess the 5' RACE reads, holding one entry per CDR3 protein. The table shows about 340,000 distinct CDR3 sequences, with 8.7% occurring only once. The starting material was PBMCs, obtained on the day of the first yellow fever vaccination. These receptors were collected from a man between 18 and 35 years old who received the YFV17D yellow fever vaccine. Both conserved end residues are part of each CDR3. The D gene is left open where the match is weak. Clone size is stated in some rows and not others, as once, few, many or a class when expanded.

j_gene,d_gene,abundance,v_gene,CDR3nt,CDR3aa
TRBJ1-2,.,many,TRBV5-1,TGCGCCAGCAGCCCGGGGAGACAGTGGAACTATGGCTACACCTTC,CASSPGRQWNYGYTF
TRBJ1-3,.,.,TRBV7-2,TGTGCCAGCAGCCGGGTGCGGCGGACGGAAGCTGGAAACACCATATATTTT,CASSRVRRTEAGNTIYF
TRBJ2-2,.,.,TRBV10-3,TGTGCCATCAGTGTTAGGGCCGGGGAGCTGTTTTTT,CAISVRAGELFF
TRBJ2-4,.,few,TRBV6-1,TGTGCCAGCAGGGAGACAGGAGTAAACATTCAGTACTTC,CASRETGVNIQYF
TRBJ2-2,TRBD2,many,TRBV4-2,TGTGCCAGCAGCCGGACTAGCACCGGGGAGCTGTTTTTT,CASSRTSTGELFF
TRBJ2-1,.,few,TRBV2,TGTGCCAGCAGTGAAGACAGGGTCACCTACAATGAGCAGTTCTTC,CASSEDRVTYNEQFF
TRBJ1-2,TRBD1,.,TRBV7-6,TGTGCCAGCAGCTTAGGAACACAGGGGGTCGATGGCTACACCTTC,CASSLGTQGVDGYTF
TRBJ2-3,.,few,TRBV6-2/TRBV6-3,TGTGCCAGCAGTTATAGGGCTATCCTCACAGATACGCAGTATTTT,CASSYRAILTDTQYF
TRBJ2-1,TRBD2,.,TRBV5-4,TGTGCCAGCAGCCCCTTTAGCGGGGGGGCAGCATTTGAGCAGTTCTTC,CASSPFSGGAAFEQFF
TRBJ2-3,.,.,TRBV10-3,TGTGCCATCAGTGGGGCAGGCACAGATACGCAGTATTTT,CAISGAGTDTQYF
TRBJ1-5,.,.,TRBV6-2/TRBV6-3,TGTGCCAGCAGAGAGGCCCGGGGAAGCAATCAGCCCCAGCATTTT,CASREARGSNQPQHF
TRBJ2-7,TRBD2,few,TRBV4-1,TGCGCCAGCAGCCATGGGGGGGGTCTTACCTACGAGCAGTACTTC,CASSHGGGLTYEQYF
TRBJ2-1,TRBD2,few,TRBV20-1,TGCAGTGCTAGGGAACTTAGCGGGGGGCGAGGGGATGAGCAGTTCTTC,CSARELSGGRGDEQFF
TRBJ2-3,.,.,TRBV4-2,TGTGCCAGCAGCCAGGACCAGCGGTACACAGATACGCAGTATTTT,CASSQDQRYTDTQYF